Below are 8 T cell receptor beta chains sequenced from a single sample in a study of T cells after yellow fever vaccination. Via MiXCR, TCRdb re-called the 5' RACE reads, giving one row per CDR3 protein. The sample lists 620,000 or so distinct CDR3 sequences, roughly a sixth occurring once. The specimen comprised PBMCs, sampled 4 to 5 days after the first yellow fever vaccination. The receptors here all came from a man younger than 30 who received the YFV17D yellow fever vaccine.

This chain links TRBV5-1 with TRBJ1-1, with D perhaps TRBD1 (5 bases). Germline V gives CDR1 SGHRS, CDR2 YFSETQ. The CDR3 sequence is 13 residues long. The V end was cut by 2 bases, the J end by 3 bases, with 8 bases between. DNA for the CDR3: TGCGCCAGCAGCTTCAGGGCAGACACTGAAGCTTTCTTT. Its translation: CASSFRADTEAFF.

V is TRBV7-2 and J is TRBJ1-1; D uncertain. Trimming removed 1 base at V and 7 bases at J, with 13 bases between. Germline V gene data show CDR1 as SGHTA and CDR2 as FQGNSA. The CDR3 totals 14 residues. The CDR3 coding sequence is TGTGCCAGCAGCTTAGAGCCCCAGGACGTTGAAGCTTTCTTT. Translation gives CASSLEPQDVEAFF.

Notes on this clonotype: Just one base apart from a much larger clone, this may be a read error. This rearrangement joins TRBV18 to TRBJ1-5, with no clear D. This CDR3 region has 13 residues. V lost 2 bases to trimming and J lost 3 bases, with 5 bases between them. The germline V gene encodes CDR1 KGHSH and CDR2 LQKENI. The CDR3 DNA is TGTGCCAGCTCACCAGGAGACAATCAGCCCCAGCATTTT. This codes for CASSPGDNQPQHF.

The chain couples TRBV10-3 to TRBJ1-2, with 7 nucleotides matching TRBD1. Per the germline V gene, CDR1 is ENHRY and CDR2 is SYGVKD. V lost 4 bases to trimming and J lost 0 bases; unmatched junction nucleotides: 2. The CDR3 is 14 residues long. CDR3 coding DNA: TGTGCCATCAGTGGGACAGGAACTAACTATGGCTACACCTTC. This codes for CAISGTGTNYGYTF.

J is TRBJ2-1 and V is TRBV6-2 or TRBV6-3, with 7 bases identical to TRBD2. V lost 6 bases, J lost 3 bases, and 14 bases stayed unmatched. Germline V gene sequence: CDR1 MNHEY, CDR2 SVGEGT. The CDR3 covers 17 residues. The CDR3, as DNA: TGTGCCAGCAGATATAGGGCGTCCCCGGGAGGCTACAATGAGCAGTTCTTC. This translates into CASRYRASPGGYNEQFF.

The chain is built from TRBV27 and TRBJ2-7; TRBD2 aligns across 7 bases. Germline CDR1 and CDR2: MNHEY and SMNVEV (reference sequence). Losses at the gene ends were 10 bases for V and 3 bases for J; bases not matched to a gene: 15. This CDR3 has 15 amino acids. CDR3 loop: CATARGGSIGYEQYV. The CDR3 DNA reads TGTGCCACCGCAAGGGGAGGGTCTATTGGCTACGAGCAGTACGTC.

The V gene is TRBV12-3 or TRBV12-4, the J gene TRBJ1-2; maybe TRBD1 (5 bases). The CDR3 length is 11 residues. Trimming cost V 7 bases and J 8 bases, with 11 bases left between them. The CDR3: CASMGDQGYTF. The CDR3 nucleotides read TGTGCCAGCATGGGGGATCAAGGCTACACCTTC.

The chain recombines TRBV20-1 with TRBJ1-3; D uncertain. Looked up from germline, CDR1 is DFQATT and CDR2 is SNEGSKA (reference sequence). Trimming stripped 0 bases from V and 3 bases from J, with 9 bases between. The CDR3 consists of 14 residues. The CDR3 nucleotides are TGCAGTGCTAGAGATACTGGGGTTGGAAACACCATATATTTT. Translated, it gives CSARDTGVGNTIYF.